These T cell receptor beta chains were read from a single sample in a study of T cells after yellow fever vaccination. Each CDR3 protein is one row after TCRdb ran MiXCR on the 5' RACE reads. The table shows just under 600,000 distinct CDR3 sequences, with approximately 15% occurring only once. Sequenced here: PBMCs, sampled on the day of the yellow fever booster vaccination. The origin of the receptors is a man aged 25-40 years who received the YFV17D yellow fever vaccine. The conserved cysteine and the conserved F or W are not part of the CDR3 here. Each record gives: V gene, J gene, CDR3 protein.

TRBV7-2	TRBJ2-1	ASSSDRNTYNEQF
TRBV3-1	TRBJ2-7	ASSPDSDYEQY
TRBV7-6	TRBJ2-3	ASSLGLAGVNTQY
TRBV20-1	TRBJ2-7	SARDGRAYEQY
TRBV12-3/TRBV12-4	TRBJ1-1	ASSHDGTEAF
TRBV5-1	TRBJ2-5	ASSSGRREETQY
TRBV18	TRBJ2-4	ASSPAGVLAKNIQY
TRBV3-1	TRBJ1-2	ASSQDSQGRYGYT
TRBV10-1	TRBJ2-7	ASSQGEREIYEQY
TRBV3-1	TRBJ2-7	ASSQGASSEQY
TRBV20-1	TRBJ2-1	SARHIGRDYNEQF
TRBV20-1	TRBJ2-7	SARRTSSSYEQY
TRBV5-1	TRBJ1-6	ASSLTGSPNGSPLH
TRBV20-1	TRBJ1-1	SVSDGVDRAF
TRBV10-1	TRBJ1-5	ASSELKWGQGISNQPQH
TRBV6-2/TRBV6-3	TRBJ1-5	ASSHPGDHQPQH
TRBV10-3	TRBJ2-2	AISAVRGSVGELF
TRBV30	TRBJ2-1	AWSKISASYNEQF
TRBV27	TRBJ2-5	ASSSNRDYPQETQY
TRBV5-6	TRBJ2-3	ASSHRLAGSTDTQY
TRBV15	TRBJ1-5	ATSRQPNQPQH
TRBV3-1	TRBJ2-7	ASSLRLAGEYEQY
TRBV27	TRBJ2-7	ASSLSGRVEQY
TRBV5-1	TRBJ2-5	ATSPGGFEETQY
TRBV29-1	TRBJ2-2	SAGHTGELF
TRBV20-1	TRBJ2-5	SARGFQWLQGGETQY
TRBV20-1	TRBJ2-3	SAAGVGSTDTQY
TRBV9	TRBJ2-3	ASSSDRVDRADTTDTQY
TRBV5-1	TRBJ1-1	ASSLRQGVSEAF
TRBV7-3	TRBJ1-1	ASSLVTNTEAF
TRBV28	TRBJ2-7	ASSLQGRRGEQY
TRBV4-3	TRBJ1-2	ASSQTSTGNYGYT
TRBV19	TRBJ2-7	ASRWTGGGGEQY
TRBV4-3	TRBJ1-3	ASSQEPGNTIY
TRBV5-6	TRBJ2-2	ASTPTDTNTGELF
TRBV19	TRBJ2-1	ASSLAGGPSSYNEQF
TRBV20-1	TRBJ2-3	SASFQTDTQY
TRBV20-1	TRBJ2-7	SAPYAGALSYEQY
TRBV9	TRBJ2-2	ASSVVGYPGELF
TRBV20-1	TRBJ2-3	SAKGDAFSDTQY
TRBV12-3/TRBV12-4	TRBJ2-4	ASSFGQNVNIQY